These 27 T cell receptor beta chains share one sample of origin, sequenced in a study of cytomegalovirus exposure and HLA in healthy donors. 60 Vbeta and 13 Jbeta primers were used in PCR. Method: immunoSEQ multiplex PCR; TCRdb's copy keeps in-frame clones and lacks some. The data contain about 140,000 clones, more than 75% of them singletons. The sequenced sample consisted of PBMCs. Source of these receptors: a man in his fifties or sixties in good health and CMV-seronegative.

V and J are TRBV2 and TRBJ2-7; perhaps TRBD1 as D (5 bases). CDR3 length: 12 residues. Between the trimmed V and J ends, which lost 11 bases and 1 base, there was a span of 12 bases. Germline V gene sequence: CDR1 SNHLY, CDR2 FYNNEI. The CDR3 here is CAGQQESYEQYF. CDR3 coding DNA: TGTGCCGGCCAACAGGAATCCTACGAGCAGTACTTC.

The chain employs TRBV5-6 and TRBJ1-5; D may be TRBD1 (5 bases). CDR3 size: 14 residues. CDR1 and CDR2 (germline): SGHDT, YYEEEE. Trimming pared 1 base from V and 7 bases from J, leaving 12 bases between. CDR3 coding DNA: TGTGCCAGCAGCTTGTACGGGGGAGACCAGCCCCAGCATTTT. This translates into CASSLYGGDQPQHF.

This clone was observed a single time. The chain employs TRBV11-3 and TRBJ1-6, with 7 bases fitting TRBD1. This CDR3 has 15 residues. CDR1 is SGHNT, CDR2 YENEEA, per germline. The ends lost 2 bases at V and 7 bases at J; junction bases unmatched: 5. The CDR3 DNA sequence: TGTGCCAGCAGCTTAAAAGGGACAGAAAATTCACCCCTCCACTTT. This codes for CASSLKGTENSPLHF.

V gene TRBV27 combines with J gene TRBJ2-7, with a weak D call TRBD2 (7 bases). V was trimmed by 0 bases and J by 2 bases, leaving 11 bases between them. The CDR3 is 15 amino acids. Germline CDR1 and CDR2: MNHEY and SMNVEV (reference sequence). The CDR3, as DNA: TGTGCCAGCAGTTTATCTCGGGGGGCCACCTACGAGCAGTACTTC. It specifies CASSLSRGATYEQYF.

The rearrangement uses TRBV19 and TRBJ2-2, with 10 bases aligning to TRBD2. This CDR3 spans 13 amino acids. V gave up 6 bases and J gave up 6 bases; unmatched junction bases: 1. CDR1 LNHDA and CDR2 SQIVND come from the germline V gene (reference sequence). CDR3 bases: TGTGCCAGTAGGGGACTAGCGTCCGGGGAGCTGTTTTTT. This translates into CASRGLASGELFF.

The rearrangement joins TRBV14 to TRBJ1-2, with 8 bases aligning to TRBD1. Germline CDR1 reads SGHDN; CDR2 reads FVKESK. There are 15 residues in the CDR3. The ends lost 6 bases at V and 0 bases at J; junction bases unmatched: 6. The CDR3 is CASSRTGSANYGYTF. CDR3 DNA: TGTGCCAGCAGTCGGACAGGGTCAGCTAACTATGGCTACACCTTC.

This chain connects TRBV29-1 to TRBJ2-2, with 12 bases matching TRBD2. There are 16 residues in the CDR3. Germline loops: CDR1 SQVTM, CDR2 ANQGSEA. Germline trimming cut 2 bases from V and 1 base from J; bases unmatched to any gene: 2. CDR3 sequence: CSVEKLAGGNTGELFF. CDR3 coding DNA: TGCAGCGTTGAAAAACTAGCGGGGGGGAACACCGGGGAGCTGTTTTTT.

The V and J genes are TRBV7-8 and TRBJ2-5; D is unclear. The CDR3 consists of 14 residues. V gave up 1 base and J gave up 5 bases, with 11 bases separating them. Germline CDR1 SGHVS, CDR2 FQNEAQ. The CDR3 protein is CASSLGATGETQYF. Here the CDR3 DNA reads TGTGCCAGCAGCTTAGGGGCCACTGGGGAGACCCAGTACTTC.

V gene TRBV4-1 combines with J gene TRBJ1-2; 8 nucleotides agree with TRBD1. The CDR3 runs to 15 residues. Germline lookup yields CDR1 MGHRA and CDR2 YSYEKL. The junction had 5 bases not matched to a gene; V was cut back by 4 bases and J by 1 base. The DNA of the CDR3 is TGCGCCAGCAGCCTCGGACAGGGATTTAACTATGGCTACACCTTC. Its protein product is CASSLGQGFNYGYTF.

This chain's CDR3 is CSAYENTEAFF. CDR3 DNA sequence: TGCAGTGCCTACGAGAACACTGAAGCTTTCTTT. This chain connects TRBV20-1 to TRBJ1-1, with D uncertain. Germline V gene lookup returns CDR1 DFQATT and CDR2 SNEGSKA (reference sequence). V lost 6 bases and J lost 1, with 6 bases in between. CDR3 length: 11 amino acids.

The chain has TRBV5-4 and TRBJ2-7, with 7 bases aligning to TRBD2. V trimming: 4 bases; J trimming: 6 bases; junction bases outside the gene matches: 19. Germline assignment: CDR1 SGHNT and CDR2 YYREEE (reference sequence). The CDR3 extends over 17 amino acids. The CDR3 sequence: CASSRTGGGRAAVEQYF. Written as DNA, the CDR3 is TGTGCCAGCAGCAGGACGGGGGGAGGGAGGGCCGCCGTCGAGCAGTACTTC. Together with reference TRBV5-4 and TRBJ2-7, the CDR3 gives the full variable domain: ETGVTQSPTHLIKTRGQQVTLRCSSQSGHNTVSWYQQALGQGPQFIFQYYREEENGRGNFPPRFSGLQFPNYSSELNVNALELDDSALYLCASSRTGGGRAAVEQYFGPGTRLTVT.

V usage is TRBV27 and J usage is TRBJ1-1; the D gene is possibly TRBD1 (6 bases). Between the trimmed V and J ends, which lost 6 bases and 6 bases, there was a span of 17 bases. CDR3 length: 14 amino acids. Germline V lookup: CDR1 MNHEY, CDR2 SMNVEV (reference sequence). CDR3 protein: CASRTLGGAAEAFF. The CDR3 bases are TGTGCCAGCAGGACCTTAGGGGGGGCTGCTGAAGCTTTCTTT.

Here the CDR3 reads CASSSGSPYEQYF. The CDR3 coding sequence is TGTGCCAGCAGCTCAGGGTCACCCTACGAGCAGTACTTC. The chain carries TRBV6-1 and TRBJ2-7, with D perhaps TRBD1 (5 bases). The V and J ends lost 6 bases and 2 bases respectively, with 11 bases between them. Per germline, CDR1 MNHNS and CDR2 SASEGT. The CDR3 is made up of 13 amino acids.

V gene TRBV2 combines with J gene TRBJ2-3; D is undetermined. V was cut by 3 bases and J by 1 base, with 8 bases left in between. Germline lookup yields CDR1 SNHLY and CDR2 FYNNEI. The CDR3 is 14 amino acids. The CDR3 nucleotides are TGTGCCAGCAGTGATAACAGCCGCACAGATACGCAGTATTTT. Residues: CASSDNSRTDTQYF.

The CDR3 loop is CASRGGQGIYEQYF. The DNA of the CDR3 is TGTGCCAGCAGAGGGGGACAGGGTATCTACGAGCAGTACTTC. The chain is built from TRBV6-5 and TRBJ2-7, with 9 bases lining up with TRBD1. This CDR3 is 14 amino acids long. J lost 3 bases, V lost 6 bases, and 6 bases had no gene match. Germline values: CDR1 MNHEY, CDR2 SVGAGI.

J is TRBJ2-7 and V is TRBV5-6; the match to TRBD2 covers 11 bases. V was pared by 0 bases and J by 6 bases, with 5 bases of the junction left unmatched. Looked up from germline, CDR1 is SGHDT and CDR2 is YYEEEE. CDR3 length equals 15 residues. CDR3 nucleotide sequence: TGTGCCAGCAGCTTGGGGTCCGGGACTAGCGGCGAGCAGTACTTC. This encodes CASSLGSGTSGEQYF.

The chain links TRBV7-3 to TRBJ1-1, with 10 bases matching TRBD1. The CDR3 has 15 amino acids. Germline-derived CDR1 and CDR2 are SGHTA and FQGTGA. Germline trimming cut 6 bases from V and 3 bases from J; bases unmatched to any gene: 7. In nucleotides, the CDR3 is TGTGCCAGCAGGTATGTGACAGGGGGCGACACTGAAGCTTTCTTT. Translation gives CASRYVTGGDTEAFF. Looking up the rest from reference TRBV7-3 and TRBJ1-1 gives the full variable domain: GAGVSQTPSNKVTEKGKYVELRCDPISGHTALYWYRQSLGQGPEFLIYFQGTGAADDSGLPNDRFFAVRPEGSVSTLKIQRTERGDSAVYLCASRYVTGGDTEAFFGQGTRLTVV.

The chain uses TRBV29-1 and TRBJ2-7, with 10 bases lining up with TRBD1. The germline gives CDR1 SQVTM, CDR2 ANQGSEA. CDR3 length: 14 amino acids. Unmatched junction bases numbered 4, after V lost 2 bases and J lost 3 bases. CDR3 in DNA: TGCAGCGTTGAATCGGGACAGGGGTACTACGAGCAGTACTTC. This codes for CSVESGQGYYEQYF.

The chain joins TRBV5-5 to TRBJ2-7; TRBD1 aligns across 7 bases. The CDR3 is 15 residues long. The junction had 5 bases not matched to a gene; V was cut back by 0 bases and J by 2 bases. Germline V lookup: CDR1 SGHKS, CDR2 YYEKEE (reference sequence). This CDR3 is CASSLDLQGAYEQYF. In DNA form, the CDR3 reads TGTGCCAGCAGCTTGGATTTGCAGGGGGCCTACGAGCAGTACTTC.

The chain carries TRBV27 and TRBJ2-1; 9 positions agree with TRBD1. V was clipped by 4 bases and J by 0 bases; unmatched bases: 13. The CDR3 is 19 amino acids. CDR1 and CDR2 from the germline V gene are MNHEY and SMNVEV (reference sequence). The CDR3 bases are TGTGCCAGCAGTTCATGGACAGGGGACACCAAGAGCTCCTACAATGAGCAGTTCTTC. Translating gives CASSSWTGDTKSSYNEQFF.

A few counts support this clone. The gene calls are TRBV10-3 and TRBJ1-5, with 7 positions matching TRBD1. V gave up 1 base and J gave up 0 bases; unmatched junction bases: 3. Germline CDR1 reads ENHRY; CDR2 reads SYGVKD. CDR3 length: 16 amino acids. CDR3 region: CAISEFGTDSNQPQHF. As DNA, the CDR3 is TGTGCCATCAGTGAGTTTGGGACAGATAGCAATCAGCCCCAGCATTTT.

The chain links TRBV5-1 to TRBJ2-5; 8 bases align to TRBD2. J was trimmed by 1 base and V by 7 bases; bases with no gene match: 9. Germline values: CDR1 SGHRS, CDR2 YFSETQ. There are 15 residues in the CDR3. The CDR3 is CASRGRSGPQETQYF. The CDR3 region has the DNA TGCGCCAGCCGCGGGAGGAGTGGGCCCCAAGAGACCCAGTACTTC.

The chain employs TRBV7-8 and TRBJ2-7; 9 bases align to TRBD1. V lost 4 bases, J lost 4 bases, and 11 bases stayed unmatched. Germline V gives CDR1 SGHVS, CDR2 FQNEAQ. This CDR3 is 16 amino acids long. The CDR3 coding sequence is TGTGCCAGCAGCTCCCGGGACAGGGAAATTTCATACGAGCAGTACTTC. It codes for CASSSRDREISYEQYF.

The chain carries TRBV18 and TRBJ1-3; no firm D call. The CDR3 has 15 residues. Looked up from germline, CDR1 is KGHSH and CDR2 is LQKENI. V gave up 1 base and J gave up 0 bases, with 7 bases separating them. In DNA form, the CDR3 reads TGTGCCAGCTCACCACTCTCGAGCTCTGGAAACACCATATATTTT. Translation: CASSPLSSSGNTIYF.

This rearrangement joins TRBV6-5 to TRBJ1-1, with 7 bases identical to TRBD1. From germline, CDR1 is MNHEY and CDR2 SVGAGI. The CDR3 consists of 13 residues. V dropped 5 bases and J dropped 4; count of bases not matched to a gene: 4. The CDR3 region has the DNA TGTGCCAGCAGTGGAACAGGGGTCACTGAAGCTTTCTTT. It encodes CASSGTGVTEAFF.

J is TRBJ2-5 and V is TRBV28, with TRBD2 matching 8 bases. V gave up 5 bases and J gave up 1 base; unmatched junction bases: 9. The CDR3 has 16 residues. CDR1 is MDHEN, CDR2 SYDVKM, per germline. CDR3 protein: CASSAVEAGVQETQYF. The CDR3 coding sequence is TGTGCCAGCAGTGCCGTAGAAGCGGGGGTCCAAGAGACCCAGTACTTC.

The chain employs TRBV11-2 and TRBJ2-5; a weak D match, TRBD2 (6 bases). Looked up from germline, CDR1 is SGHAT and CDR2 is FQNNGV. The length of the CDR3 is 18 residues. Deletions cut 4 bases from V and 2 bases from J, with 23 bases between. CDR3 DNA: TGTGCCAGCAGCTGGTCCTTAGGAGTCGCGGCGGGGCAAGAGACCCAGTACTTC. The encoded protein is CASSWSLGVAAGQETQYF.